One and the same sample provided the 5 T cell receptor beta chains below, sequenced in a study of read filtering for tumor transcriptome and immune sequencing. From 300 to 400 ng of RNA, a library with molecular barcoded alpha/delta and beta/gamma adaptors was made. TCRdb independently ran MiXCR on the reads; one entry per CDR3 protein. Altogether about 50,000 distinct CDR3 sequences are present, approximately 18% being singletons, with the ten largest covering 15%. The specimen sequenced was a population of CD138-negative cells sorted from bone marrow. All receptors derive from a donor at least 40 years old with multiple myeloma.

This clonotype was counted ten times or more. The chain uses TRBV29-1 and TRBJ2-3, with 10 positions matching TRBD1. CDR1 is SQVTM, CDR2 ANQGSEA, per germline. With 7 bases clipped from V and 2 bases from J, the junction kept 9 bases outside the gene matches. CDR3 length: 15 amino acids. The CDR3 bases are TGCAGCGGAATTCCGGGACAGGGGTCCACAGATACGCAGTATTTT. Translation gives CSGIPGQGSTDTQYF.

Points on this clonotype: A much larger clone sits a single nucleotide away, making a read error possible. The chain has TRBV20-1 and TRBJ1-1, with 7 bases matching TRBD1. The V gene end was trimmed by 6 bases and the J gene end by 4 bases; junction bases not matched to a gene: 11. The CDR3 runs to 14 residues. Per the germline V gene, CDR1 is DFQATT and CDR2 is SNEGSKA (reference sequence). The CDR3 bases are TGCAGTGCCGCTTCGACAGGGCCGAGCACTGAAGCTTTCTTT. Protein product: CSAASTGPSTEAFF.

This clonotype came up many times. The chain uses TRBV11-2 and TRBJ2-3, with 7 bases that match TRBD1. This CDR3 is 14 amino acids long. The germline V gene has CDR1 SGHAT and CDR2 FQNNGV. Trimming took 5 bases from V and 4 from J; bases not matched to a gene: 6. The DNA for the CDR3 is TGTGCCAGCAGCCCCCGAAGGGGGCCAGATACGCAGTATTTT. The encoded protein is CASSPRRGPDTQYF.

In this sample, this clonotype turned up a few times. CDR3 nucleotide sequence: TGTGCCAGTAACCGGGGGAGCAATCAGCCCCAGCATTTT. This encodes CASNRGSNQPQHF. The chain recombines TRBV19 with TRBJ1-5, with D possibly matching TRBD1 (5 bases). This CDR3 has 13 residues. CDR1 is LNHDA, CDR2 SQIVND, per germline (reference sequence). Trimming pared 7 bases from V and 1 base from J, leaving 8 bases between.

This clonotype was seen at least ten times. The chain couples TRBV29-1 to TRBJ1-1; D perhaps matches TRBD1 (6 bases). The CDR3 length is 12 residues. V dropped 4 bases and J dropped 5 bases, with 11 bases sitting between them. Germline-derived CDR1 and CDR2 are SQVTM and ANQGSEA. The CDR3 bases are TGCAGCGTTGTGTCGGGGACAACTGAAGCTTTCTTT. Protein: CSVVSGTTEAFF.